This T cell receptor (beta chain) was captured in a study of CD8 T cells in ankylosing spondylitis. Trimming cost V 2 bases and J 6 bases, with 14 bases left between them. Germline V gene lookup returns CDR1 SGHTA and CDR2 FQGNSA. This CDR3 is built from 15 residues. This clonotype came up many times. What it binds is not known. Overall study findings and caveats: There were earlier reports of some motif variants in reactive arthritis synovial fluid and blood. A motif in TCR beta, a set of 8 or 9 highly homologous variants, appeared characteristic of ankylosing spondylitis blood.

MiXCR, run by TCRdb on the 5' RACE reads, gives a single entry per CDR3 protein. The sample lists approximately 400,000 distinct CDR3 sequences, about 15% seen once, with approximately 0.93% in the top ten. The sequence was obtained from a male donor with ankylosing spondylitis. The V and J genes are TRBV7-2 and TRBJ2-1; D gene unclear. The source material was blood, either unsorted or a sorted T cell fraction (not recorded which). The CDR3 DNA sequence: TGTGCCAGCAGCTTATCTGGGGTAATGGGCAATGAGCAGTTCTTC. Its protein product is CASSLSGVMGNEQFF.